The TCR beta chain described here comes from a study of identical twins. Unique molecular identifiers were in the cDNA, with template-switch universal primer binding. TCRdb re-derived calls from the 5' RACE reads in MiXCR, one entry per CDR3 protein. Here the sample spans 350,000 or so distinct CDR3 sequences, 12% being singletons. This clonotype was detected ten times or more. Its matching antigen is unknown. V was cut by 1 base and J by 4 bases, with 7 bases left in between. The CDR3 has 13 amino acids. Germline V gene data show CDR1 as MGHRA and CDR2 as YSYEKL. General observations from the study: A lower insertion count was a feature of abundant cord blood beta clonotypes, with no such feature in memory repertoires. Instead of following the same donors, the conclusions were based on cross-sectional statistical analysis.

These data are also associated with another study on yellow fever vaccine responses in identical twins.

This sequence was found in a woman aged 18-29 years in good health. The sample taken for sequencing was CD8+ T cells sorted from blood. J is TRBJ2-5 and V is TRBV4-1; D uncertain. The CDR3 is CASSQVHRETQYF. As DNA, the CDR3 is TGCGCCAGCAGCCAAGTTCATCGAGAGACCCAGTACTTC.